A single sample gave rise to the 2 T cell receptor beta chains below, sequenced in a study of blood T cells in healthy people across ages. PCR was performed a second time for about 6 to 11 cycles using a sample-barcoded 5' primer and a J-beta primer mix. TCRdb analysed the 5' RACE reads with MiXCR anew, one entry per CDR3 protein. This sample has 1.5 million to 2 million distinct CDR3 sequences; roughly 27% occur once, and the top ten carry 6.5% to 8.5%. Material for sequencing was blood. The origin of the receptors is a woman younger than 45 in good health.

Many counts were recorded for this clonotype. This chain links TRBV20-1 with TRBJ2-1, with 10 bases fitting TRBD2. The germline gives CDR1 DFQATT, CDR2 SNEGSKA (reference sequence). Unmatched junction bases numbered 9, after V lost 3 bases and J lost 7 bases. This CDR3 comprises 15 residues. The CDR3 DNA sequence: TGCAGTGCTAGGGCCCAGCGGGGGGGAGGAAATGAGCAGTTCTTC. Translated: CSARAQRGGGNEQFF.

This clonotype was seen more than once but under ten times. The J gene is TRBJ2-7, the V gene TRBV5-5; TRBD2 matches at 11 bases. CDR1 and CDR2 from the germline V gene are SGHKS and YYEKEE (reference sequence). V was pared by 3 bases and J by 6 bases, with 5 bases of the junction left unmatched. This CDR3 has 14 residues. This chain's CDR3 is CASSSLAGDGEQYF. As DNA, the CDR3 is TGTGCCAGCAGCTCACTAGCGGGGGATGGCGAGCAGTACTTC.